This TCR beta chain came from a study of beta chain features in type 1 diabetes (dated by TCRdb to 2017 to 2018). With regard to the full study: No differences in mean age, gender distribution, total cell number or subset yield were found between patients and healthy donors. Naive and central memory subsets were obtained from all 30 or so donors, but regulatory and stem cell-like memory subsets were isolated from only 8 patients and roughly eight healthy donors. The study compared the TCRB repertoires of sorted circulating CD4+ T cell subsets in recently diagnosed type 1 diabetes patients with those in matched healthy donors. A total of about 110 million sorted cells were examined across all samples, and the number of cells per subset was strongly correlated with RNA yield.

All of the isolated RNA was reverse transcribed with the High Capacity cDNA Reverse Transcription Kit, so expressed TCRB transcripts were sequenced. Naive, central memory and regulatory T cell samples underwent deep immunoSEQ sequencing, averaging about 3.5 million total reads per sample. After sorted cells were lysed in RLT buffer, RNA was extracted with DNase-treated RNeasy Micro or Mini kits, with the choice depending on cell number. Each cell subset was processed on its own to prevent cross-contamination, while patient and healthy donor samples were processed together. TCRB sequences were amplified from cDNA with the immunoSEQ multiplex PCR, producing 87-bp fragments spanning the CDR3 region. Sequencing of the amplicons was done on the Illumina HiSeq platform. Regarding the original processing steps: PCR bias was corrected computationally using synthetic template baselines, and reads within Hamming distance 2 were collapsed, with unmergeable singletons discarded. Reads were aligned against IMGT to assign V, D and J genes, CDR3 length and insertions or deletions at six rearrangement sites. Within each subset, clonotype counts were normalized to the number of sorted cells before true diversity and Gini coefficients were calculated with the tcR R package. The overlap coefficient, calculated on TCRB nucleotide sequences, was used to quantify repertoire sharing. As a proxy for the pre-selection repertoire, out-of-frame TCRB sequences from naive cells were analyzed. Held by TCRdb, this immuneACCESS table contains in-frame sequences only and omits some clones. Under half of the omission traces to an unresolved V gene where checked; the cause of the rest is unknown. V, J and clone size reflect that table, while D and trimming were determined from the DNA. For this sample the table gives about 620,000 clones, of which roughly 16% were detected only once. Clones ranked in the top ten supply more than 0.08% of the sample.

Note on this clone: Its antigen has not been determined. Base qualities are not recorded, but no much larger clone differs from it by a single base.

Trimming costs V 3 bases and J 11 bases, and their ends lie 17 bases apart. CDR1 SQVTM and CDR2 ANQGSEA were looked up in the germline V gene. There are 13 amino acids in the CDR3, from cysteine to phenylalanine inclusive. CDR3 DNA is the only sequence kept; it has 39 bases, read in frame from the first base. Each donor gave one peripheral blood draw, averaging around 0.11 L, which was collected into heparinised tubes. A BD FACSAria II and a panel including CD45RO, CCR7, CD25, CD127, CD95 and CD27 were used to sort naive, central memory, regulatory and stem cell-like memory CD4+ T cells. Every sorted population had a purity above 95%. PBMCs were isolated immediately by Lymphoprep density gradient centrifugation and stained directly without culture. So that batch effects would be minimized, each experiment stained and sorted samples in pairs, pairing one healthy donor with one patient. What the work shows at the level of the full study, not this receptor alone: In all four CD4+ subsets, TCRB CDR3 length was moderately but significantly shorter in type 1 diabetes patients. Naive, central memory and regulatory TCRB repertoires appeared to be more similar among patients than among healthy donors. Because cDNA was sequenced instead of genomic DNA, highly expressing activated cells could be over-represented, though the groups showed no difference in activation or CD3 levels. PCR might favor shorter templates, but patient and control samples were amplified and corrected together, so any skew would affect both groups equally. Patients with type 1 diabetes made fewer insertions and deleted more nucleotides at VDJ recombination sites, implying thymic rearrangement abnormalities. Only small numbers of individuals were included in the HLA sub-analyses, which left unresolved whether HLA type had any influence on TCRB rearrangement.

The rearrangement joined TRBV29-1 to TRBJ1-5, with TRBD1 as a weak D call on 6 bases. Sequenced input: naive CD4+ T cells from blood. The cell subset or site label, read with the paper, signifies: true naive CD4+ T cells. The receptor was derived from a man between 18 and 35 years old in good health. The DNA sequence reads TGCAGCGTTGATTTGGGGGGACCAGGGGCCCAGCATTTT. Translated, this gives CSVDLGGPGAQHF.